This TCR beta chain was captured in a study of CD8 T cells in ankylosing spondylitis. Overall study findings and caveats: Within matched ankylosing spondylitis synovial fluid, disease-linked clones were reportedly significantly enriched. Blood from ankylosing spondylitis patients appeared to carry a characteristic roughly 8-variant TCR beta motif.

This clonotype was observed many times. As yet, its antigen is unknown. As the method for making TCR beta libraries, quantitative 5'-RACE with molecular barcodes was used. MiXCR, run by TCRdb on the 5' RACE reads, gives a single entry per CDR3 protein. The profile covers under 150,000 distinct CDR3 sequences, with roughly 8.4% appearing a single time and under 7.5% taken by the ten largest. The germline V gene has CDR1 SGHTA and CDR2 FQGNSA. The CDR3 consists of 14 residues. With 2 bases removed from V and 8 bases from J, the gap between germline ends came to 15 bases. Specimen: synovial fluid, either unsorted or a sorted T cell fraction (not recorded which). The chain recombines TRBV7-2 with TRBJ1-2; D perhaps matches TRBD1 (5 bases). This TCR came from a male donor with ankylosing spondylitis. The CDR3, as DNA: TGTGCCAGCAGCTTACGCATTACGGGGGACGGCTACACCTTC. This translates into CASSLRITGDGYTF.